One and the same sample provided the 14 T cell receptor beta chains below, sequenced in a study of blood T cells in healthy people across ages. Combining a sample-barcoded 5' primer with a J-beta primer mix, a second PCR ran for roughly 7 to 11 cycles. MiXCR was run by TCRdb on the 5' RACE reads, yielding one entry per CDR3 protein. The sample has just under 900,000 distinct CDR3 sequences, roughly 26% seen once. The sequenced sample consisted of blood. The receptors were sampled from a woman of 80 years or more in good health.

This clonotype was counted ten times or more. J is TRBJ2-1 and V is TRBV6-2 or TRBV6-3; 7 bases align to TRBD2. The CDR3 consists of 15 residues. V trimming: 9 bases; J trimming: 8 bases; junction bases outside the gene matches: 16. Germline CDR1 reads MNHEY; CDR2 reads SVGEGT. The CDR3 spells CASRGPRTRIHEQFF. CDR3 coding DNA: TGTGCCAGTCGTGGCCCCCGGACTAGGATACATGAGCAGTTCTTC.

Of note for this clonotype: A read error is possible here, since a much larger clone lies one base away. For the CDR3, the DNA is TGTGCCAGCAACCGGGACCGACTAGCCAAAAACACTCAGTACTTC. Amino acid sequence: CASNRDRLAKNTQYF. The gene calls are TRBV6-2 or TRBV6-3 and TRBJ2-4; 7 bases are a match to TRBD2. The CDR3 contains 15 residues. Germline V gene sequence: CDR1 MNHEY, CDR2 SVGEGT.

V gene TRBV6-5 combines with J gene TRBJ1-6; D gene unclear. The V gene's germline CDR1 is MNHEY and CDR2 SVGAGI. CDR3 length: 14 amino acids. V lost 2 bases and J lost 8, with 10 bases in between. The CDR3 coding sequence is TGTGCCAGCAGTTACGTACCCGGGGATTCACCCCTCCACTTT. This encodes CASSYVPGDSPLHF.

The chain carries TRBV11-3 and TRBJ2-6; the D call may be TRBD1 or TRBD2 (5 bases each). The CDR3 consists of 20 residues. Germline V CDR1 and CDR2: SGHNT, YENEEA. V lost 1 base and J lost 0, with 19 bases in between. The CDR3 here is CASSLGPGGGGISGANVLTF. The CDR3 DNA reads TGTGCCAGCAGCTTAGGCCCGGGTGGTGGGGGAATCTCTGGGGCCAACGTCCTGACTTTC.

The chain links TRBV27 to TRBJ1-1; D ambiguous. This CDR3 contains 15 residues. In germline, CDR1 is MNHEY, CDR2 SMNVEV (reference sequence). Trimming cost V 7 bases and J 2 bases, with 17 bases left between them. In nucleotides, the CDR3 is TGTGCCAGCACCCCCAGAAGAGGTGGTAACACTGAAGCTTTCTTT. Translated, it gives CASTPRRGGNTEAFF.

Many counts were recorded for this clonotype. V is TRBV7-9 and J is TRBJ2-1, with 9 nucleotides matching TRBD2. The V segment lost 6 bases and the J segment 4 bases; nucleotides outside the gene matches: 7. Germline CDR1 is SEHNR and CDR2 is FQNEAQ (reference sequence). CDR3 length: 15 residues. The CDR3 region has the DNA TGTGCCAGCAGTCAAGTGGGACTAGCTTACAATGAGCAGTTCTTC. Protein: CASSQVGLAYNEQFF. Full variable domain (outside the CDR3, taken from reference TRBV7-9 and TRBJ2-1): DTGVSQNPRHKITKRGQNVTFRCDPISEHNRLYWYRQTLGQGPEFLTYFQNEAQLEKSRLLSDRFSAERPKGSFSTLEIQRTEQGDSAMYLCASSQVGLAYNEQFFGPGTRLTVL.

This clonotype turned up a few times. The V gene is TRBV27, the J gene TRBJ2-1; 7 bases are shared with TRBD1. V was pared by 5 bases and J by 2 bases, with 9 bases of the junction left unmatched. Germline CDR1 and CDR2: MNHEY and SMNVEV (reference sequence). The CDR3 is 16 residues long. DNA of the CDR3: TGTGCCAGCAGTCCCAAGGGGGCTCCCCCCTACAATGAGCAGTTCTTC. Amino acid sequence: CASSPKGAPPYNEQFF.

This clonotype was detected many times. The chain's CDR3 is CASRGQDLAKNIQYF. CDR3 DNA: TGCGCCAGCAGAGGACAGGACTTAGCCAAAAACATTCAGTACTTC. The V call is TRBV5-1, the J call TRBJ2-4, with 7 bases lining up with TRBD1. CDR1 is SGHRS and CDR2 is YFSETQ in the germline V gene. This CDR3 is 15 amino acids long. Trimming cost V 5 bases and J 0 bases; bases outside gene matches: 5.

This clonotype was seen just once. A much larger clone sits a single nucleotide away, making a read error possible. The chain uses TRBV7-9 and TRBJ2-5; D possibly matches TRBD1 or TRBD2 (6 bases each). The end of the DNA aligns better with TRBJ2-1, so the J call may be wrong. Germline assignment: CDR1 SEHNR and CDR2 FQNEAQ (reference sequence). The CDR3 totals 15 residues. This CDR3 is CASSLEVGGQETQFF. CDR3 nucleotide sequence: TGTGCCAGCAGCTTAGAGGTGGGGGGCCAAGAGACCCAGTTCTTC.

This clonotype was detected ten times or more. The chain links TRBV7-9 to TRBJ1-2, with unresolved D. Germline loops: CDR1 SEHNR, CDR2 FQNEAQ (reference sequence). CDR3 size: 11 residues. V was shortened by 5 bases and J by 5 bases, with 6 bases between the two germline ends. The chain's CDR3 is CASSRSYGYTF. The CDR3 DNA reads TGTGCCAGCAGCCGTTCTTATGGCTACACCTTC.

This clonotype was observed many times. The chain links TRBV5-1 to TRBJ2-3; D gene unclear. Per germline, CDR1 SGHRS and CDR2 YFSETQ. Trimming cost V 3 bases and J 1 base, with 18 bases left between them. The CDR3 is 17 residues long. Written as DNA, the CDR3 is TGCGCCAGCAGCTCCTCGCCGGTGGGCTCAGGCACAGATACGCAGTATTTT. Protein: CASSSSPVGSGTDTQYF.

This clonotype was counted between two and nine times. This chain connects TRBV6-5 to TRBJ1-6, with no clear D. V lost 2 bases and J lost 8, with 10 bases in between. This CDR3 has 14 amino acids. From germline, CDR1 is MNHEY and CDR2 SVGAGI. The CDR3, as DNA: TGTGCCAGCAGTTACAAGGGCACGGATTCACCCCTCCACTTT. It specifies CASSYKGTDSPLHF.

The J gene is TRBJ1-1, the V gene TRBV7-2; D might be TRBD1 (5 bases). Germline-derived CDR1 and CDR2 are SGHTA and FQGNSA. CDR3 length: 15 residues. The V and J ends lost 5 bases and 3 bases respectively, with 16 bases between them. CDR3: CASSPDSLRDTEAFF. In DNA form, the CDR3 reads TGTGCCAGCAGCCCCGACTCTCTCAGGGACACTGAAGCTTTCTTT.

This clonotype appeared many times. This chain joins TRBV7-2 and TRBJ2-1; D may match TRBD1 or TRBD2 (6 bases each). CDR1 SGHTA and CDR2 FQGNSA come from the germline V gene. Trimming stripped 2 bases from V and 7 bases from J, with 15 bases between. The CDR3 totals 15 residues. The CDR3 DNA reads as TGTGCCAGCAGCTTAAGGGGGGCCGGGTGGAATGAGCAGTTCTTC. It encodes CASSLRGAGWNEQFF.